These T cell receptor beta chains were read from a single sample in a study of OX40 agonist ivuxolimab in advanced cancers. Clones were read by immunoSEQ multiplex PCR, and TCRdb kept only the in-frame ones, dropping some. The data show about 76,000 clones, with roughly nine tenths seen just once and 0.19% held by the top ten. The sequencing here drew on CD4+ or CD8+ T cells sorted from blood, taken in a trial of the OX40 agonist ivuxolimab. These receptors were obtained from an adult with an advanced solid tumor such as melanoma, head and neck, liver or kidney cancer. Both conserved end residues are part of each CDR3. A D gene is named only where the DNA matches it firmly. Size values are once, few and many counts, or a class for expanded clones, and some rows have none.

>14|-|-|TRBJ1-1|TRBV5-1
CASSLAQAGAEAFF
TGCGCCAGCAGCTTGGCCCAGGCAGGGGCTGAAGCTTTCTTT
>13|-|once|TRBJ2-3|TRBV5-1
CASSPGIGDTQYF
TGCGCCAGCAGCCCGGGAATAGGAGATACGCAGTATTTT
>15|-|few|TRBJ1-5|TRBV19
CASRRATFSNQPQHF
TGTGCCAGTAGACGAGCCACCTTTAGCAATCAGCCCCAGCATTTT
>14|-|once|TRBJ2-7|TRBV28
CASSELAGSYEQYF
TGTGCCAGCAGTGAACTCGCCGGCTCCTACGAGCAGTACTTC
>20|TRBD1|-|TRBJ1-4|TRBV4-1
CASSPAGTGGYLSTNEKLFF
TGCGCCAGCAGCCCAGCCGGGACAGGGGGCTACCTGTCAACTAATGAAAAACTGTTTTTT
>14|TRBD1|-|TRBJ1-1|TRBV4-3
CASSHVEGAGEAFF
TGCGCCAGCAGCCATGTTGAGGGGGCGGGTGAAGCTTTCTTT
>19|-|-|TRBJ2-1|TRBV4-1
CASSQDENSGTPSDNEQFF
TGCGCCAGCAGCCAAGACGAAAATTCCGGGACACCTTCCGACAATGAGCAGTTCTTC
>16|-|-|TRBJ2-7|TRBV11-2
CASSPWTHRSSYEQYF
TGTGCCAGCAGCCCCTGGACTCACCGTAGCTCCTACGAGCAGTACTTC
>15|TRBD1|-|TRBJ1-1|TRBV9
CASSVSGTGYTEAFF
TGTGCCAGCAGCGTCTCCGGGACAGGATATACTGAAGCTTTCTTT
>15|TRBD2|-|TRBJ2-7|TRBV19
CASSEMLAGSYEQYF
TGTGCCAGTTCGGAAATGCTAGCGGGGTCCTACGAGCAGTACTTC
>14|-|-|TRBJ2-3|TRBV15
CATGHRGRQDTQYF
TGTGCCACCGGGCATCGGGGCCGCCAGGATACGCAGTATTTT
>15|-|-|TRBJ1-4|TRBV4-1
CASSQDRDKNEKLFF
TGCGCCAGCAGCCAAGACCGGGATAAGAATGAAAAACTGTTTTTT
>16|-|once|TRBJ2-2|TRBV7-3
CASSLFRDSGTGELFF
TGTGCCAGCAGCTTATTTCGGGATTCGGGCACCGGGGAGCTGTTTTTT
>14|-|-|TRBJ2-3|TRBV10-3
CAISVTATTDTQYF
TGTGCCATCAGTGTAACAGCGACGACAGATACGCAGTATTTT
>13|-|-|TRBJ2-2|TRBV7-3
CASRDANTGELFF
TGTGCCAGCCGGGATGCGAACACCGGGGAGCTGTTTTTT
>16|TRBD2|-|TRBJ2-3|TRBV10-2
CASSLGLAGGTDTQYF
TGCGCCAGCAGTCTCGGACTAGCGGGGGGGACAGATACGCAGTATTTT
>16|-|once|TRBJ1-1|TRBV28
CASSLSGPSMGTEAFF
TGTGCCAGCAGTTTGTCGGGGCCGAGCATGGGGACTGAAGCTTTCTTT
>12|-|-|TRBJ2-7|TRBV5-1
CASSEQHYEQYF
TGCGCCAGCAGCGAACAGCACTACGAGCAGTACTTC
>13|TRBD1|-|TRBJ2-3|TRBV6-5
CAPTGGSADTQYF
TGTGCCCCGACAGGGGGGTCCGCAGATACGCAGTATTTT
>16|-|-|TRBJ2-1|TRBV11-2
CASSLDRGKYYNEQFF
TGTGCCAGCAGCTTAGATCGAGGCAAATACTACAATGAGCAGTTCTTC
>17|-|-|TRBJ1-4|TRBV13
CASSLGTPRVRDEKLFF
TGTGCCAGCAGCTTAGGCACCCCTCGGGTCAGGGACGAAAAACTGTTTTTT
>16|TRBD2|once|TRBJ2-7|TRBV7-2
CASSLGRDRISYEQYF
TGTGCCAGCAGTCTCGGGAGGGATCGAATTTCCTACGAGCAGTACTTC
>13|-|-|TRBJ2-3|TRBV6-5
CASSYSRGDTQYF
TGTGCCAGCAGTTACTCTCGGGGAGATACGCAGTATTTT
>16|TRBD2|few|TRBJ2-1|TRBV7-6
CASSLSAGGGYNEQFF
TGTGCCAGCAGCTTATCGGCGGGAGGGGGGTACAATGAGCAGTTCTTC
>17|TRBD1|-|TRBJ2-1|TRBV28
CATQPGQGLKDYNEQFF
TGTGCCACCCAACCGGGACAGGGGTTGAAAGATTACAATGAGCAGTTCTTC
>14|-|-|TRBJ1-4|TRBV27
CASSFGATNEKLFF
TGTGCCAGCAGTTTTGGGGCGACTAATGAAAAACTGTTTTTT
>18|TRBD1|-|TRBJ1-2|TRBV10-3
CAISANPQGQGANYGYTF
TGTGCCATCAGTGCTAACCCGCAGGGGCAGGGGGCAAACTATGGCTACACCTTC
>16|-|-|TRBJ1-1|TRBV18
CASSPFGVDLNTEAFF
TGTGCCAGCTCACCCTTCGGGGTGGACTTGAACACTGAAGCTTTCTTT
>14|TRBD1|few|TRBJ1-2|TRBV5-6
CASRRQGRDYGYTF
TGTGCCAGCAGACGACAGGGAAGGGACTATGGCTACACCTTC
>16|-|-|TRBJ1-3|TRBV9
CASSLRGDFSGNTIYF
TGTGCCAGCAGCCTAAGAGGGGATTTCTCTGGAAACACCATATATTTT
>16|TRBD1|-|TRBJ1-2|TRBV19
CASSIGRQGAGYGYTF
TGTGCCAGTAGTATAGGCCGACAGGGGGCTGGCTATGGCTACACCTTC
>14|-|-|TRBJ1-6|TRBV27
CASSFTYYNSPLHF
TGTGCCAGCAGTTTTACGTACTATAATTCACCCCTCCACTTT
>16|-|-|TRBJ2-6|TRBV16
CASSQQGTGGANVLTF
TGTGCCAGCAGCCAGCAAGGGACTGGTGGGGCCAACGTCCTGACTTTC
>16|-|-|TRBJ1-4|TRBV4-3
CASSQEPPPTNEKLFF
TGCGCCAGCAGCCAAGAACCGCCTCCAACTAATGAAAAACTGTTTTTT